Each of the 20 T cell receptor beta chains below was sequenced from the same sample in a study of neurological immune-mediated disorders. One entry per CDR3 protein, called by TCRdb with MiXCR from the 5' RACE reads. The sample holds approximately 84,000 distinct CDR3 sequences, approximately 4.3% seen once. Time point meaning: longitudinal time-point 3. Sequencing used PBMCs. Receptor source: a woman in her sixties or seventies with multiple sclerosis.

Ten or more counts support this clonotype. The chain has TRBV5-1 and TRBJ1-1; D ambiguous. The CDR3 is 12 residues long. CDR1 and CDR2 from the germline V gene are SGHRS and YFSETQ. Trimming removed 5 bases at V and 1 base at J, with 6 bases between. The CDR3 here is CASSYGNTEAFF. CDR3 bases: TGCGCCAGCAGTTACGGGAACACTGAAGCTTTCTTT.

This clonotype was recorded many times. The chain employs TRBV5-1 and TRBJ1-6, with a weak D call TRBD1 (6 bases). Germline CDR1 reads SGHRS; CDR2 reads YFSETQ. The CDR3 runs to 14 residues. The germline V and J ends were trimmed by 0 bases and 10 bases, with 11 bases remaining between them. CDR3: CASSLEGGRSPLHF. The CDR3 DNA is TGCGCCAGCAGCTTGGAAGGGGGACGATCACCCCTCCACTTT.

This clonotype was counted many times. CDR3 sequence (DNA): TGTGCCAGCAGCGGAACAGGGACTAATCGTTTCGAGCAGTACTTC. Protein: CASSGTGTNRFEQYF. The chain uses TRBV9 and TRBJ2-7; TRBD2 is a possible D gene (7 bases). The CDR3 contains 15 residues. CDR1 is SGDLS and CDR2 is YYNGEE in the germline V gene. Trimming shortened V by 3 bases and J by 6 bases, and 19 bases separated the two germline ends.

This clonotype was seen ten or more times. This chain joins TRBV10-3 and TRBJ1-1; D is ambiguous. CDR1 and CDR2 from the germline V gene are ENHRY and SYGVKD. V shed 3 bases and J shed 5 bases, with 4 bases lying between them. The CDR3 is 11 amino acids. For the CDR3, the DNA is TGTGCCATCAGTGACTGGACTGAAGCTTTCTTT. Its translation is CAISDWTEAFF.

This clonotype was counted many times. This chain joins TRBV6-5 and TRBJ1-2, with D unresolved. V was trimmed by 1 base and J by 2 bases, leaving 2 bases between them. The CDR3 covers 12 residues. In germline, CDR1 is MNHEY, CDR2 SVGAGI. Here the CDR3 reads CASSYWNYGYTF. The DNA of the CDR3 is TGTGCCAGCAGTTACTGGAACTATGGCTACACCTTC.

This clonotype was found many times. This chain links TRBV19 with TRBJ1-1; weak D call: TRBD1 (6 bases). CDR3 length: 12 residues. V lost 6 bases to trimming and J lost 8 bases, with 13 bases between them. Germline-derived CDR1 and CDR2 are LNHDA and SQIVND (reference sequence). The CDR3 coding sequence is TGTGCCAGTAGGGAGGGGGGGAAAGAAGCTTTCTTT. Residues: CASREGGKEAFF.

This clonotype was seen many times. The V gene is TRBV3-1, the J gene TRBJ2-1; 8 bases match TRBD1. Germline V gene sequence: CDR1 LGHDT, CDR2 YNNKEL (reference sequence). The CDR3 has 15 residues. The ends lost 4 bases at V and 4 bases at J; junction bases unmatched: 6. The CDR3 DNA is TGTGCCAGCAGCCCCCCAGGACAGGGATACAATGAGCAGTTCTTC. Translating it yields CASSPPGQGYNEQFF.

At least ten counts were recorded for this clonotype. The V and J genes are TRBV7-2 and TRBJ2-5; TRBD1 matches 8 bases. The germline gives CDR1 SGHTA, CDR2 FQGNSA. The CDR3 consists of 13 residues. The V gene end was trimmed by 4 bases and the J gene end by 5 bases; junction bases not matched to a gene: 3. As DNA, the CDR3 is TGTGCCAGCAGCTCAGGGGGCTGGGAGACCCAGTACTTC. It translates to CASSSGGWETQYF.

This clonotype was recorded many times. CDR3: CASRSEIGAGHHNEQFF. The DNA for the CDR3 is TGTGCCAGCAGGTCCGAGATTGGGGCGGGTCACCACAATGAGCAGTTCTTC. The chain joins TRBV28 to TRBJ2-1; D might be TRBD1 or TRBD2, each matching 5 bases. The CDR3 totals 17 residues. From germline, CDR1 is MDHEN and CDR2 SYDVKM. The ends were cut back, 6 bases at V and 5 bases at J, with 23 bases in the middle.

This clonotype has a count of ten or more. The chain has TRBV6-5 and TRBJ1-4; tentative D call: TRBD1 (5 bases). Germline V gives CDR1 MNHEY, CDR2 SVGAGI. V lost 8 bases and J 4 bases, leaving 17 bases between the germline ends. The CDR3 loop spans 15 amino acids. This CDR3 reads CASGAPRGHNEKLFF. The CDR3, as DNA: TGTGCCAGCGGGGCACCGAGGGGCCATAATGAAAAACTGTTTTTT.

This clonotype was observed many times. This chain links TRBV5-1 with TRBJ1-2; D is undetermined. Trimming removed 0 bases at V and 8 bases at J, with 14 bases between. The CDR3 totals 14 residues. Germline CDR1 SGHRS, CDR2 YFSETQ. CDR3 nucleotides: TGCGCCAGCAGCTTGGATGGACGGGCGTGGGGCTACACCTTC. Protein sequence: CASSLDGRAWGYTF.

This clonotype was found many times. The rearrangement joins TRBV20-1 to TRBJ2-3; 8 positions match TRBD1. This CDR3 has 15 residues. Unmatched junction bases numbered 7, after V lost 1 base and J lost 4 bases. Germline-derived CDR1 and CDR2 are DFQATT and SNEGSKA (reference sequence). The chain's CDR3 is CSARGMDRVADTQYF. The CDR3 bases are TGCAGTGCTAGAGGAATGGACAGGGTGGCAGATACGCAGTATTTT.

This clonotype occurred many times. V and J are TRBV12-3 or TRBV12-4 and TRBJ1-3, with 7 bases matching TRBD1. The CDR3 runs 13 residues. J was trimmed by 2 bases and V by 9 bases; bases with no gene match: 4. The CDR3 is CARKQGPGNTIYF. CDR3 sequence (DNA): TGTGCCAGAAAACAGGGGCCTGGAAACACCATATATTTT.

This clonotype was recorded many times. The chain couples TRBV7-2 to TRBJ1-3, with D possibly being TRBD1 (5 bases). Trimming removed 4 bases from V and 0 bases from J, with 10 bases in between. The germline V gene has CDR1 SGHTA and CDR2 FQGNSA. CDR3 length: 15 residues. CDR3: CASSSQTVSGNTIYF. The CDR3 DNA is TGTGCCAGCAGCTCACAGACAGTCTCTGGAAACACCATATATTTT.

The chain carries TRBV15 and TRBJ1-2; 7 bases line up with TRBD1. Trimming removed 5 bases from V and 5 bases from J; junction bases left unmatched: 8. CDR1 is LNHNV, CDR2 YYDKDF, per germline (reference sequence). The CDR3 sequence is 14 residues long. CDR3 sequence: CATSRSGTEYGYTF. In nucleotides, the CDR3 is TGTGCCACCAGCCGCTCCGGGACAGAATATGGCTACACCTTC.

This clonotype showed up many times. This chain links TRBV10-3 with TRBJ2-3; 8 bases align to TRBD2. The CDR3 has 16 amino acids. V was clipped by 3 bases and J by 6 bases; unmatched bases: 11. Germline values: CDR1 ENHRY, CDR2 SYGVKD. In DNA form, the CDR3 reads TGTGCCATCAGTGATCTCGGGGGGGGGCTAGTGGATACGCAGTATTTT. This codes for CAISDLGGGLVDTQYF.

The chain recombines TRBV27 with TRBJ1-1; D gene uncertain. V lost 2 bases to trimming and J lost 1 base, with 5 bases between them. The CDR3 loop spans 13 amino acids. Germline lookup yields CDR1 MNHEY and CDR2 SMNVEV (reference sequence). CDR3 sequence reads: CASSLNWNTEAFF. The CDR3, as DNA: TGTGCCAGCAGTTTAAATTGGAACACTGAAGCTTTCTTT.

Ten or more counts support this clonotype. V gene TRBV28 combines with J gene TRBJ2-7; no definite D call. Germline V CDR1 and CDR2: MDHEN, SYDVKM. The CDR3 totals 12 residues. V lost 1 base to trimming and J lost 5 bases, with 6 bases between them. The CDR3 nucleotides are TGTGCCAGCAGTTTATTTGGTGACGAGCAGTACTTC. This translates into CASSLFGDEQYF.

The sample holds many counts of this clonotype. The J gene is TRBJ1-2, the V gene TRBV7-2; D gene ambiguous. Germline-derived CDR1 and CDR2 are SGHTA and FQGNSA. CDR3 size: 14 residues. Trimming stripped 5 bases from V and 7 bases from J, with 17 bases between. The CDR3 reads CASSSQTGSGGYTF. DNA of the CDR3: TGTGCCAGCAGCAGCCAGACCGGGTCGGGTGGCTACACCTTC.

This clonotype was observed at least ten times. The chain combines TRBV10-3 with TRBJ2-1, with TRBD2 matching over 9 bases. The CDR3 extends over 16 amino acids. The V gene's germline CDR1 is ENHRY and CDR2 SYGVKD. V dropped 4 bases and J dropped 1; count of bases not matched to a gene: 5. The CDR3 is CAISGNSGGSYNEQFF. CDR3 sequence (DNA): TGTGCCATCAGTGGGAATAGCGGGGGTTCCTACAATGAGCAGTTCTTC.